Each of the 17 T cell receptor beta chains below was sequenced from the same sample in a study of response to subunit inactivated influenza vaccine. TCRdb ran MiXCR on the RT-PCR reads and lists one entry per CDR3 protein. The sample lists under 950,000 distinct CDR3 sequences, 21% seen once, with about 9.4% in the top ten. The sequences come from PBMCs from blood, collected 5 to 6 days after vaccination. Receptors originate from a man in his fifties who received an inactivated influenza vaccine.

A note on this clonotype: Mismatch with germline at one junction end may stem from a read error. V usage is TRBV6-2 or TRBV6-3 and J usage is TRBJ2-1; D unresolved. CDR3 size: 11 residues. Germline CDR1 MNHEY, CDR2 SVGEGT. CDR3 sequence: CASSYSGSPVF. The CDR3 region has the DNA TGTGCCAGCAGTTACTCGGGTAGCCCCGTCTTC.

The chain combines TRBV20-1 with TRBJ1-6, with D maybe TRBD1 (6 bases). Germline V gives CDR1 DFQATT, CDR2 SNEGSKA (reference sequence). The ends were cut back, 3 bases at V and 2 bases at J, with 17 bases in the middle. This CDR3 region has 17 residues. CDR3 sequence reads: CSARGAAGWTYNSPLHF. CDR3 in DNA: TGCAGTGCTAGGGGGGCGGCAGGGTGGACCTATAATTCACCCCTCCACTTT.

A few counts support this clonotype. In nucleotides, the CDR3 is TGTGCCAGCAGCTTAGGGGTGGTGGGCTGGAGTTACAATGAGCAGTTCTTC. Its protein is CASSLGVVGWSYNEQFF. The J gene is TRBJ2-1, the V gene TRBV7-2; no definite D call. The V end was cut by 1 base, the J end by 4 bases, with 17 bases between. CDR3 size: 17 residues. The germline gives CDR1 SGHTA, CDR2 FQGNSA.

The gene calls are TRBV5-5 and TRBJ2-1; perhaps TRBD2 as D (5 bases). The V gene's germline CDR1 is SGHKS and CDR2 YYEKEE (reference sequence). The CDR3 covers 15 residues. Trimming took 3 bases from V and 8 from J, leaving 18 bases between them. The CDR3 coding sequence is TGTGCCAGCAGCTCCCCCCCGGAGATCGGGGATGAGCAGTTCTTC. Translation gives CASSSPPEIGDEQFF.

The genes are TRBV15 and TRBJ2-1; TRBD2 matches 15 bases. Unmatched junction bases numbered 2, after V lost 0 bases and J lost 8 bases. From germline, CDR1 is LNHNV and CDR2 YYDKDF (reference sequence). The CDR3 totals 16 residues. Here the CDR3 reads CATSRERTSGRDEQFF. The CDR3, as DNA: TGTGCCACCAGCAGAGAAAGGACTAGCGGGAGGGATGAGCAGTTCTTC.

The chain is built from TRBV28 and TRBJ1-1; D is undetermined. Germline CDR1 is MDHEN and CDR2 is SYDVKM. The CDR3 is made up of 14 amino acids. Trimming shortened V by 5 bases and J by 11 bases, and 21 bases separated the two germline ends. CDR3 DNA sequence: TGTGCCAGCAGTCCCGGACCGGTAGGAAGGTTTGCTTTCTTT. This gives the protein CASSPGPVGRFAFF. Looking up the rest from reference TRBV28 and TRBJ1-1 gives the full variable domain: DVKVTQSSRYLVKRTGEKVFLECVQDMDHENMFWYRQDPGLGLRLIYFSYDVKMKEKGDIPEGYSVSREKKERFSLILESASTNQTSMYLCASSPGPVGRFAFFGQGTRLTVV.

The chain recombines TRBV6-1 with TRBJ2-3, with 12 positions matching TRBD2. The germline CDR1 and CDR2 sequences are MNHNS and SASEGT. The CDR3 consists of 16 residues. V shed 6 bases, J shed 5 bases, and the junction held 9 bases outside the gene matches. For the CDR3, the DNA is TGTGCCAGCAGCGGCGGACTAGCGGGGTTCATAGATACGCAGTATTTT. Its translation: CASSGGLAGFIDTQYF.

This chain joins TRBV4-3 and TRBJ2-7, with 9 positions matching TRBD1. CDR1 and CDR2 from the germline V gene are LGHNA and YSLEER. The junction had 6 bases not matched to a gene; V was cut back by 0 bases and J by 6 bases. The CDR3 runs 15 residues. The CDR3 reads CASSQEDRGFSEQYF. The CDR3 coding sequence is TGCGCCAGCAGCCAAGAAGACAGGGGGTTCTCCGAGCAGTACTTC.

This clonotype has a count of ten or more. The V call is TRBV20-1, the J call TRBJ2-5; possibly TRBD2 for D (6 bases). The V end was cut by 0 bases, the J end by 3 bases, with 17 bases between. The CDR3 sequence is 16 residues long. Per germline, CDR1 DFQATT and CDR2 SNEGSKA (reference sequence). The CDR3, as DNA: TGCAGTGCTAGAGACCCCACCGGAGGGAGCAAAGAGACCCAGTACTTC. Its translation: CSARDPTGGSKETQYF.

The chain couples TRBV20-1 to TRBJ1-2; the D is unclear. Trimming took 1 base from V and 5 from J, leaving 11 bases between them. CDR1 is DFQATT and CDR2 is SNEGSKA in the germline V gene (reference sequence). The CDR3 extends over 13 amino acids. The CDR3 bases are TGCAGTGCTAGAGCGTTGCAGGTATATGGCTACACCTTC. It is translated as CSARALQVYGYTF.

The chain recombines TRBV5-1 with TRBJ2-1, with 7 bases that match TRBD2. The CDR3 length is 15 residues. Germline V gene lookup returns CDR1 SGHRS and CDR2 YFSETQ. The V and J ends lost 0 bases and 7 bases, in that order; junction bases with no gene match: 7. CDR3 sequence reads: CASSLEASGRNEQFF. The CDR3 DNA sequence: TGCGCCAGCAGCTTGGAGGCTAGCGGTAGGAATGAGCAGTTCTTC. The complete variable domain, with remaining parts taken from reference TRBV5-1 and TRBJ2-1, reads KAGVTQTPRYLIKTRGQQVTLSCSPISGHRSVSWYQQTPGQGLQFLFEYFSETQRNKGNFPGRFSGRQFSNSRSEMNVSTLELGDSALYLCASSLEASGRNEQFFGPGTRLTVL.

This clonotype was detected only a few times. The rearrangement links TRBV20-1 to TRBJ2-7; D is possibly TRBD2 (6 bases). The CDR3 spans 13 residues. V was clipped by 3 bases and J by 7 bases, with 16 bases between them. Per the germline V gene, CDR1 is DFQATT and CDR2 is SNEGSKA (reference sequence). The CDR3 loop reads CSASTGSLEEQYF. DNA of the CDR3: TGCAGTGCTAGTACCGGGAGTCTAGAAGAGCAGTACTTC.

The V and J genes are TRBV21-1 and TRBJ2-4; TRBD2 is the table's D call and was not checked against the DNA. TRBV21-1 is classified as a pseudogene. The CDR3 runs to 16 residues. For the CDR3, the DNA is TGTGCCAGCCTTGGGCCCGTTGGGGGACGTAAAAACATTCAGTACTTC. Encoded protein: CASLGPVGGRKNIQYF.

This rearrangement joins TRBV2 to TRBJ2-1, with 10 nucleotides matching TRBD1. This CDR3 comprises 15 residues. CDR1 and CDR2 (germline): SNHLY, FYNNEI. The ends lost 4 bases at V and 6 bases at J; junction bases unmatched: 6. CDR3 DNA: TGTGCCAGCAGTGCGACAGGGGGCGTAGGCAATGAGCAGTTCTTC. Its protein is CASSATGGVGNEQFF.

The chain links TRBV6-2 or TRBV6-3 to TRBJ2-7; D is uncertain. Trimming shortened V by 3 bases and J by 3 bases, and 18 bases separated the two germline ends. The CDR3 is 16 residues long. CDR1 is MNHEY and CDR2 is SVGEGT in the germline V gene. Here the CDR3 DNA reads TGTGCCAGCAGTTATAATTTTGGCAAGGCAATCTACGAGCAGTACTTC. Amino acids: CASSYNFGKAIYEQYF.

The J gene is TRBJ2-7, the V gene TRBV6-5; 8 bases agree with TRBD1. CDR1 is MNHEY, CDR2 SVGAGI, per germline. The trim removed 4 bases at V and 1 base at J, leaving 3 bases unmatched. The CDR3 totals 14 residues. CDR3 coding DNA: TGTGCCAGCAGTTTCAGGGGGCTGTCCTACGAGCAGTACTTC. It codes for CASSFRGLSYEQYF.

The table lists this clonotype with many counts. The chain joins TRBV20-1 to TRBJ2-3; tentative D call: TRBD2 (6 bases). The ends were cut back, 4 bases at V and 2 bases at J, with 16 bases in the middle. The germline gives CDR1 DFQATT, CDR2 SNEGSKA (reference sequence). This CDR3 comprises 15 residues. The CDR3 nucleotides are TGCAGTGCTAAGTGGTTAGCGGCCAACACAGATACGCAGTATTTT. Amino acid sequence: CSAKWLAANTDTQYF.